Sequencing of this T cell receptor beta chain was carried out in a study of blood T cell repertoires in COVID-19. Turning to the study itself: Samples taken during acute and convalescent COVID-19 were collected in the United States, Italy and Spain. The analysed material was cDNA or gDNA that came from T cells, B-cell-depleted T cells, or PBMCs.

This clone occurred a few times. Cohorts were based on clinical histories the participants reported. This CDR3 contains 14 residues. Trimming took off 3 bases at V and 4 bases at J, with 10 bases between the two ends. The germline CDR1 and CDR2 sequences are KGHSH and LQKENI. Per the authors' pipeline: Reference gene primer amplification yielded estimated nucleated cell counts. Method: immunoSEQ multiplex PCR; TCRdb's copy keeps in-frame clones and lacks some. V, J and clone size are those of that table, while D and trimming were read from the DNA. The profile covers 150,000 to 200,000 clones, with less than 85% appearing a single time and about an eighth taken by the ten largest.

The sample consisted of PBMCs or T cells enriched from blood (not recorded which). The chain carries TRBV18 and TRBJ1-3; D gene uncertain. The origin of this receptor is a man over 45 who had recovered from COVID-19. The CDR3 coding sequence is TGTGCCAGCTCACCGGAGGCGAGGGGAAACACCATATATTTT. Protein product: CASSPEARGNTIYF.